The clone carrying this TCR beta chain has a count of ten or more. The antigen is unknown. This CDR3 region has 17 residues. Germline values: CDR1 LNHDA, CDR2 SQIVND (reference sequence). V shed 3 bases, J shed 0 bases, and the junction held 8 bases outside the gene matches. Patients were all untreated before their thyroid surgery. This sample is part of a study of metastatic and nonmetastatic thyroid tumors. General study points: Within blood and tumor, benign nodules reportedly had significantly lower TCR beta diversity than malignant thyroid tumors did.

Using MiXCR, TCRdb reanalyzed the PCR reads. There are roughly 81,000 clones in the sample; 8.6% occur only once, and 8.8% lies in the top ten. The chain links TRBV19 to TRBJ1-3, with TRBD1 matching over 7 bases. The sample consisted of blood. The origin of this receptor is a female donor with papillary thyroid cancer or a benign thyroid nodule (not recorded which). Some clones in this sample may be carry-over from other donors' samples. In DNA, the CDR3 is TGTGCCAGTAGTATGGGTGGGGGACAGTTCTCTGGAAACACCATATATTTT. Translation: CASSMGGGQFSGNTIYF.